Following are 9 T cell receptor beta chains from one sample sequenced in a study of monozygotic twins with cystic fibrosis. Only in-frame clones appear in the TCRdb table, and some are missing; sequencing was by immunoSEQ multiplex PCR. This repertoire shows approximately 17,000 clones, 95% to 97% found once; its top ten account for less than 0.8%. Sequenced sample: blood. These receptors originate from a girl aged 2-10 years with cystic fibrosis.

The CDR3 bases are TGTGCCAGCAGCCAACTATTCCGGGACAGGGATTTGGGCGCGGAGACCCAGTACTTC. It is translated as CASSQLFRDRDLGAETQYF. The chain joins TRBV14 to TRBJ2-5; TRBD1 matches 9 bases. CDR3 length: 19 amino acids. With V trimmed by 2 bases and J by 5 bases, 18 bases remained unmatched. Germline V gene data show CDR1 as SGHDN and CDR2 as FVKESK. Combining the CDR3 with reference TRBV14 and TRBJ2-5 gives the whole variable domain EAGVTQFPSHSVIEKGQTVTLRCDPISGHDNLYWYRRVMGKEIKFLLHFVKESKQDESGMPNNRFLAERTGGTYSTLKVQPAELEDSGVYFCASSQLFRDRDLGAETQYFGPGTRLLVL.

This chain uses TRBV5-5 with TRBJ1-6; no clear D. The CDR3 extends over 15 amino acids. The V gene lost 0 bases and the J gene lost 6 bases, with 10 bases spanning the gap. Germline V gene sequence: CDR1 SGHKS, CDR2 YYEKEE (reference sequence). Here the CDR3 reads CASSLEAGVNSPLHF. The CDR3 nucleotides are TGTGCCAGCAGCTTGGAGGCGGGAGTTAATTCACCCCTCCACTTT.

This chain connects TRBV5-1 to TRBJ2-7; 7 positions match TRBD1. CDR1 and CDR2 from the germline V gene are SGHRS and YFSETQ. After removal of 1 base from V and 1 base from J, the junction contained 8 bases not matched to a gene. CDR3 size: 16 residues. The CDR3 region has the DNA TGCGCCAGCAGCTTGAGAGGGACAGTAAATTCCTACGAGCAGTACTTC. It codes for CASSLRGTVNSYEQYF. The full variable domain, completed using reference TRBV5-1 and TRBJ2-7, is KAGVTQTPRYLIKTRGQQVTLSCSPISGHRSVSWYQQTPGQGLQFLFEYFSETQRNKGNFPGRFSGRQFSNSRSEMNVSTLELGDSALYLCASSLRGTVNSYEQYFGPGTRLTVT.

CDR3 region: CASSLSEGEQFF. The CDR3 nucleotides are TGTGCCAGCAGTTTATCAGAGGGGGAGCAGTTCTTC. The V call is TRBV27, the J call TRBJ2-1, with D perhaps assigned TRBD1 or TRBD2 (5 bases each). Trimming left V 0 bases short and J 10 bases short, with 7 bases between. Germline CDR1 MNHEY, CDR2 SMNVEV (reference sequence). This CDR3 has 12 residues.

The CDR3 DNA sequence: TGTGCCAGCAGCTTAGGGGACAGGGTCAATCAGCCCCAGCATTTT. Translation: CASSLGDRVNQPQHF. The chain carries TRBV7-2 and TRBJ1-5, with 9 positions matching TRBD1. The junction had 1 base not matched to a gene; V was cut back by 1 base and J by 3 bases. The CDR3 has 15 residues. From germline, CDR1 is SGHTA and CDR2 FQGNSA.

The chain uses TRBV7-2 and TRBJ2-7, with 10 positions matching TRBD2. CDR1 SGHTA and CDR2 FQGNSA come from the germline V gene. V was clipped by 5 bases and J by 1 base; unmatched bases: 8. This CDR3 has 16 amino acids. The CDR3 sequence: CASSPLTSGVSYEQYF. Written as DNA, the CDR3 is TGTGCCAGCAGCCCCCTAACTAGCGGGGTATCCTACGAGCAGTACTTC.

The genes are TRBV18 and TRBJ1-1, with D perhaps matching TRBD1 (5 bases). CDR1 and CDR2 (germline): KGHSH, LQKENI. The CDR3 runs 17 residues. V was shortened by 0 bases and J by 4 bases, with 18 bases between the two germline ends. This chain's CDR3 is CASSPPTVDYEGTEAFF. The CDR3 coding sequence is TGTGCCAGCTCACCACCGACAGTTGACTATGAAGGCACTGAAGCTTTCTTT.

This clone was recorded only once. The CDR3 DNA follows: TGTGCCACCAGCGAGAGTAGGGGAAGCGAGCAGTACTTC. It specifies CATSESRGSEQYF. The chain is built from TRBV15 and TRBJ2-7; weak D call: TRBD1 (5 bases). Germline lookup yields CDR1 LNHNV and CDR2 YYDKDF (reference sequence). CDR3 length: 13 amino acids. V lost 5 bases, J lost 6 bases, and 14 bases lay in between.

The genes are TRBV5-1 and TRBJ2-5; TRBD2 is a possible D gene (7 bases). Germline CDR1 reads SGHRS; CDR2 reads YFSETQ. V lost 5 bases, J lost 3 bases, and 14 bases lay in between. The CDR3 spans 14 residues. CDR3 amino acids: CASSLEGGEETQYF. CDR3 DNA sequence: TGCGCCAGCAGTTTAGAAGGGGGGGAAGAGACCCAGTACTTC.